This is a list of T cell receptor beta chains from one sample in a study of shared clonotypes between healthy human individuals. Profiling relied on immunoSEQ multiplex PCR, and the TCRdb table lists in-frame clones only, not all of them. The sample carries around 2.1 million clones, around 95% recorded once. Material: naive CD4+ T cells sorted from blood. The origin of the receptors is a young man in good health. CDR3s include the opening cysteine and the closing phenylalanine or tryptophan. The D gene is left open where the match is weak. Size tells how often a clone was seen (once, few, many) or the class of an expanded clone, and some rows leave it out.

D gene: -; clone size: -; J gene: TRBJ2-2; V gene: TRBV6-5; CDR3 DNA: TGTGCCAGCAGCCCTCGCGACACCGGGGAGCTGTTTTTT; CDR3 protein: CASSPRDTGELFF
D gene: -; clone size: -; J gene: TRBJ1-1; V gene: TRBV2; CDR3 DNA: TGTGCCAGCAGTGAGCACAGGCCCGGGGCTGAAGCTTTCTTT; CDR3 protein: CASSEHRPGAEAFF
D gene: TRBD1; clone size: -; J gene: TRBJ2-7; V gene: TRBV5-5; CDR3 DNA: TGTGCCAGTGCGGACAGGGGTTCCTACGAGCAGTACTTC; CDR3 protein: CASADRGSYEQYF
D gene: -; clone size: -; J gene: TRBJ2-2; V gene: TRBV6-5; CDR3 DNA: TGTGCCAGCGGGAGCACCGGGGAGCTGTTTTTT; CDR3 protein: CASGSTGELFF
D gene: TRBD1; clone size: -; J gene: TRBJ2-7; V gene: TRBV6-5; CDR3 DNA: TGTGCCAGCAGTTACTACGGACAGGGTTGGGGCGAGCAGTACTTC; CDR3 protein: CASSYYGQGWGEQYF
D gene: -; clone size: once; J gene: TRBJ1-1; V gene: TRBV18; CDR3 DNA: TGTGCCAGCTCACCGGACACTGAAGCTTTCTTT; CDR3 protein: CASSPDTEAFF
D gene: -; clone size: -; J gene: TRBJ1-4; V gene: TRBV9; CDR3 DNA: TGTGCCAGCAGCGTAGGCGCGAGGGAAAAACTGTTTTTT; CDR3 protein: CASSVGAREKLFF
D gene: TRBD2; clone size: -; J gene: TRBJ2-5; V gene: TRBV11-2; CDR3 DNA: TGTGCCAGCAGCTTCACTAGCGGGAGAAGTCAGACCCAGTACTTC; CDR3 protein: CASSFTSGRSQTQYF
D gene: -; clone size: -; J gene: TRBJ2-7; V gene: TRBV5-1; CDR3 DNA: TGCGCCAGCAGCTTGGCCGGGTCCTACGAGCAGTACTTC; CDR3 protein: CASSLAGSYEQYF
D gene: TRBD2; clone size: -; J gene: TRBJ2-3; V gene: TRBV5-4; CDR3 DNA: TGTGCCAGCAGCCCGGTAGGCCTAGCGGGAGTTGGGACGCAGTATTTT; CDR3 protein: CASSPVGLAGVGTQYF
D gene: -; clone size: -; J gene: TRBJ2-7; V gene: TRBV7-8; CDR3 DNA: TGTGCCAGCAGCTTAGGTGGAGGGGGGGGTTCCTACGAGCAGTACTTC; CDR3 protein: CASSLGGGGGSYEQYF
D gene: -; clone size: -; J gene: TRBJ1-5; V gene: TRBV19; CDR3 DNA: TGTGCCAGTAGTATTGACGGGGGAGGTCAGCCCCAGCATTTT; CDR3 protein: CASSIDGGGQPQHF
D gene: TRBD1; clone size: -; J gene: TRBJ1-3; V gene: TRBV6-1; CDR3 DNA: TGTGCCAGCGACAGGGCGATAAGCTCTGGAAACACCATATATTTT; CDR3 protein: CASDRAISSGNTIYF
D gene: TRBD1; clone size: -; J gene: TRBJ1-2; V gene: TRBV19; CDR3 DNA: TGTGCCAGTAGTATAGCCAGGGACAGACCTAACTATGGCTACACCTTC; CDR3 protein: CASSIARDRPNYGYTF
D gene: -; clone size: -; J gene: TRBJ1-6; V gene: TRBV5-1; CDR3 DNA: TGCGCCAGCAGCTTGGCAAATTCACCCCTCCACTTT; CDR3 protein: CASSLANSPLHF
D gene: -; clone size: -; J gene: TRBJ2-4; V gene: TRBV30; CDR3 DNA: TGTGCCTGGAGTGTAGGGCGGGGAAACATTCAGTACTTC; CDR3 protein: CAWSVGRGNIQYF
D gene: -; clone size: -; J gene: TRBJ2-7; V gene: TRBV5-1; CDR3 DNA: TGCGCCAGCAGCTTGGACGCTAGCTCGGGCGAGCAGTACTTC; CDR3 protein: CASSLDASSGEQYF
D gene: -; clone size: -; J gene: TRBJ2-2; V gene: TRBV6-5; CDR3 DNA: TGTGCCAGCACGCCTCAGTCTGCGAACACCGGGGAGCTGTTTTTT; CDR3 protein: CASTPQSANTGELFF
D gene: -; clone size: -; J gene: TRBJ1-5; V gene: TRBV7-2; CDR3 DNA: TGTGCCAGCAGCTTAGGTTGGGGGCAGCCCCAGCATTTT; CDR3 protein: CASSLGWGQPQHF